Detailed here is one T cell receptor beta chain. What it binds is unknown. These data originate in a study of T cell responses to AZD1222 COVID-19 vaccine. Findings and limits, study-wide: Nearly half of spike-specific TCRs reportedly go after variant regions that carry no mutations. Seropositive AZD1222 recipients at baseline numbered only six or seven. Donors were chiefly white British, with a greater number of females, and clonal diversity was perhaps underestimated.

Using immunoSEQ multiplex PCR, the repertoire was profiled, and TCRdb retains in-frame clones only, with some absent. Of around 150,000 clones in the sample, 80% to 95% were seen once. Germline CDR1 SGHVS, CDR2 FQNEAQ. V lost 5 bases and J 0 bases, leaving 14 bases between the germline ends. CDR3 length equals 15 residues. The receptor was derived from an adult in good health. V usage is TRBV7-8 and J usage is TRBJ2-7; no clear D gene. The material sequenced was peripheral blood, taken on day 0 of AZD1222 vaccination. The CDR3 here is CASSPYQTSSYEQYF. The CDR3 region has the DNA TGTGCCAGCAGCCCCTATCAGACAAGCTCCTACGAGCAGTACTTC.